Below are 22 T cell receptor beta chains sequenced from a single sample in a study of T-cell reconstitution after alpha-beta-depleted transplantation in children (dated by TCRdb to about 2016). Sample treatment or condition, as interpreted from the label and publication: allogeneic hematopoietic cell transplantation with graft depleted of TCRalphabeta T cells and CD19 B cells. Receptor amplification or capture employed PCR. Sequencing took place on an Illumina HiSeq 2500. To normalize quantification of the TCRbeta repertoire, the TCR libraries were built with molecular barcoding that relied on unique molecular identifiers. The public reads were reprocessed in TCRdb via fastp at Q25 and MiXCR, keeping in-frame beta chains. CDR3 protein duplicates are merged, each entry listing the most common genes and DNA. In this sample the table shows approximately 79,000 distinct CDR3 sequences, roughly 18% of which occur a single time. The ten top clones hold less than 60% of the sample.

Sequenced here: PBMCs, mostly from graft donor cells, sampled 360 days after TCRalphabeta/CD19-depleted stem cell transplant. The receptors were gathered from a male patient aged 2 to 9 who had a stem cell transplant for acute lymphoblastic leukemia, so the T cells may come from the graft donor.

The chain's CDR3 is CASRPYRAGANVLTF. CDR3 in DNA: TGTGCCAGCAGACCTTACAGGGCCGGGGCCAACGTCCTGACTTTC. V is TRBV12-3 or TRBV12-4 and J is TRBJ2-6; tentatively, D is TRBD1 (6 bases). CDR3 length equals 15 residues. V dropped 6 bases and J dropped 4 bases, with 13 bases sitting between them.

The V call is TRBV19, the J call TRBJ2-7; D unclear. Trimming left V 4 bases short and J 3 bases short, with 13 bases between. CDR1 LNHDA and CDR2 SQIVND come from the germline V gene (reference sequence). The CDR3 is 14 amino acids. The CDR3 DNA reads TGTGCCAGTAGTAGCTCCCATCCGGGCTACGAGCAGTACTTC. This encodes CASSSSHPGYEQYF.

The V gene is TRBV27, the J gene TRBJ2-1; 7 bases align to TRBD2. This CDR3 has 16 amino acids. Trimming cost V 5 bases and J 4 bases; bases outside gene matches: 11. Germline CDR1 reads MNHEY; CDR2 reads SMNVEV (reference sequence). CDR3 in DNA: TGTGCCAGCAGTCCCAGACTAGCCCCACGGTACAATGAGCAGTTCTTC. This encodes CASSPRLAPRYNEQFF.

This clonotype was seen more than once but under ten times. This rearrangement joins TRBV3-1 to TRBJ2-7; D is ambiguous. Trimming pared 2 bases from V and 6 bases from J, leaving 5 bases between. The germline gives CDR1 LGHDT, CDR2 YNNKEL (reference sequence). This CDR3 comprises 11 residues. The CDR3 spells CASSQRAEQYF. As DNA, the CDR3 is TGTGCCAGCAGCCAAAGGGCCGAGCAGTACTTC.

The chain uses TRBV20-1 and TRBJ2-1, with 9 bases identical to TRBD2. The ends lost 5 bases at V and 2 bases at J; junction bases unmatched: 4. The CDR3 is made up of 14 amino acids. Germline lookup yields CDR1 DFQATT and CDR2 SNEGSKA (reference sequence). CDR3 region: CSAVSGSAYNEQFF. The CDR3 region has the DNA TGCAGTGCTGTTAGCGGGAGTGCCTACAATGAGCAGTTCTTC.

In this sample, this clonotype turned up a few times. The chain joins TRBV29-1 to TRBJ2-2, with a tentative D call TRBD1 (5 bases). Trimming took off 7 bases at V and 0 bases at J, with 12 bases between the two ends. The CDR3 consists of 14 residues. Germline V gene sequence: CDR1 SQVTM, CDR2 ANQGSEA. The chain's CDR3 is CSASRTTNTGELFF. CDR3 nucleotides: TGCAGCGCTTCCCGGACAACGAACACCGGGGAGCTGTTTTTT.

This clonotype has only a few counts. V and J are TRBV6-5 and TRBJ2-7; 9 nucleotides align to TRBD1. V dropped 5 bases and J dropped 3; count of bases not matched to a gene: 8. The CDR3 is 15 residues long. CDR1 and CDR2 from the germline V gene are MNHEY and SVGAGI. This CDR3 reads CASSLTGGRIYEQYF. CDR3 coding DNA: TGTGCCAGCAGTCTAACAGGGGGCCGTATCTACGAGCAGTACTTC.

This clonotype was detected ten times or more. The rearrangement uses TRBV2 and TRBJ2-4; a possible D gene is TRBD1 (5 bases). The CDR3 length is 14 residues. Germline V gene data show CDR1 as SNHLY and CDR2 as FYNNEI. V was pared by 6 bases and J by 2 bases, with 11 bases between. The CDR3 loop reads CASSLGHSKNIQYF. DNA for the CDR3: TGTGCCAGCAGCCTTGGACACTCCAAAAACATTCAGTACTTC.

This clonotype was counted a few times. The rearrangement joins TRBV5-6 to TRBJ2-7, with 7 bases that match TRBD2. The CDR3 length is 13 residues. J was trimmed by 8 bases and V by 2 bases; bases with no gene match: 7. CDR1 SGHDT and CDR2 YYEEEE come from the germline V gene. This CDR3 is CASSFVAGPQQYF. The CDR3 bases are TGTGCCAGCAGCTTCGTAGCGGGCCCCCAGCAGTACTTC.

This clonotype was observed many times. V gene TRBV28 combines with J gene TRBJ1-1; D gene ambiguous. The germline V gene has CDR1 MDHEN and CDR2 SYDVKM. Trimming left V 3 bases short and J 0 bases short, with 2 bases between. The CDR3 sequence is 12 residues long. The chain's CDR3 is CASSLMNTEAFF. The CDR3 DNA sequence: TGTGCCAGCAGTTTGATGAACACTGAAGCTTTCTTT. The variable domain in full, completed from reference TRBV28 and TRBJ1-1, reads DVKVTQSSRYLVKRTGEKVFLECVQDMDHENMFWYRQDPGLGLRLIYFSYDVKMKEKGDIPEGYSVSREKKERFSLILESASTNQTSMYLCASSLMNTEAFFGQGTRLTVV.

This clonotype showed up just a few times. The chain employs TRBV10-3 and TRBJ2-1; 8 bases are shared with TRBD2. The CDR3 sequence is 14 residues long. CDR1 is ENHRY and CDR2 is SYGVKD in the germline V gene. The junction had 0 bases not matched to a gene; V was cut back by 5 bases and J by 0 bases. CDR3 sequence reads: CAISSGGSYNEQFF. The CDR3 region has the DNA TGTGCCATCAGTAGCGGGGGCTCCTACAATGAGCAGTTCTTC.

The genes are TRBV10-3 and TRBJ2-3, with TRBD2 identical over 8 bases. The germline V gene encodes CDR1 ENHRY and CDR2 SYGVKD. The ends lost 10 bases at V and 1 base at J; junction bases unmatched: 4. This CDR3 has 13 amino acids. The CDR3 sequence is CATSGGGTDTQYF. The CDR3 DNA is TGTGCCACGTCCGGGGGGGGCACAGATACGCAGTATTTT.

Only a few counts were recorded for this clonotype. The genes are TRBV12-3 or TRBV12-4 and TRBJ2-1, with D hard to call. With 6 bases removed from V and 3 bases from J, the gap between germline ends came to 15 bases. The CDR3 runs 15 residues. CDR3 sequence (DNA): TGTGCCAGCAGCTTTTTGCCGATAAGCTACAATGAGCAGTTCTTC. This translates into CASSFLPISYNEQFF.

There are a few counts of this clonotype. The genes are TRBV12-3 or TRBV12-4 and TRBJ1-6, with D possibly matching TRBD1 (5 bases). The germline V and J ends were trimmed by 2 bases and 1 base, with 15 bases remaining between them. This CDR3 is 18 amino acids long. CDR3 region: CASSLLVRGWSYNSPLHF. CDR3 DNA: TGTGCCAGCAGTTTATTGGTTCGGGGGTGGTCCTATAATTCACCCCTCCACTTT.

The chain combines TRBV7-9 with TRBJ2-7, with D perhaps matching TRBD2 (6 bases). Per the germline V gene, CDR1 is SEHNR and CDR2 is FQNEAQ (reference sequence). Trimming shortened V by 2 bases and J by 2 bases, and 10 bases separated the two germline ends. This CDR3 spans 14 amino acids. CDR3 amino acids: CASSLSGFTYEQYF. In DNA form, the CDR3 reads TGTGCCAGCAGCTTAAGCGGGTTTACCTACGAGCAGTACTTC.

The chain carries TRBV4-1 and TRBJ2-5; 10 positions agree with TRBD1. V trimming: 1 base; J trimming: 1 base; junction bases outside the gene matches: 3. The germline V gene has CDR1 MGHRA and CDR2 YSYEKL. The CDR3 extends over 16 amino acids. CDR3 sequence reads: CASSQVGTGVQETQYF. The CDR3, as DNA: TGCGCCAGCAGCCAAGTGGGGACAGGGGTCCAAGAGACCCAGTACTTC.

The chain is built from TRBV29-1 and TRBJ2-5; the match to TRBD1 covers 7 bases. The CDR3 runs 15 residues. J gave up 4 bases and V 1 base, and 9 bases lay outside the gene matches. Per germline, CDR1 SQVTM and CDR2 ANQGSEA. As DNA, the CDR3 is TGCAGCGTTGAAGCTTCGACAGGGAGAAGAGAGACCCAGTACTTC. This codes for CSVEASTGRRETQYF.

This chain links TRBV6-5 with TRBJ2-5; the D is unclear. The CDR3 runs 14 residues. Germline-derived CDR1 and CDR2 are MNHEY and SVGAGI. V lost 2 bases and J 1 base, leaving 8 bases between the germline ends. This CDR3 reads CASSYLASQETQYF. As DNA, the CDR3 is TGTGCCAGCAGTTACCTGGCTAGCCAAGAGACCCAGTACTTC.

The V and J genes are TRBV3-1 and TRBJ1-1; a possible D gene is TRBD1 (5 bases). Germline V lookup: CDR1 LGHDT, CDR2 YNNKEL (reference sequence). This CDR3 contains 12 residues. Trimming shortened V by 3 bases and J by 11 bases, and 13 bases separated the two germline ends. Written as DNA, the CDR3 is TGTGCCAGCAGCCAGGCGCGCGGGGGGGCTTTCTTT. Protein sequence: CASSQARGGAFF.

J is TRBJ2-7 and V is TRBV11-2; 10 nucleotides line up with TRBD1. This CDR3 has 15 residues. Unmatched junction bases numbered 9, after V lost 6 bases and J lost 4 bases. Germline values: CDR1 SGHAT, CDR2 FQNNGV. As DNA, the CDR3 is TGTGCCAGCAGGCCTCCGGGACAGGGGCTGTACGAGCAGTACTTC. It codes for CASRPPGQGLYEQYF.

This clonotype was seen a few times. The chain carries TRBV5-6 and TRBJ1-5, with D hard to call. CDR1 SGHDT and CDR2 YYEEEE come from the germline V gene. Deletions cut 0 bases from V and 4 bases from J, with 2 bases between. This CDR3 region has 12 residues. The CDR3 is CASSLENQPQHF. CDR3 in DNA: TGTGCCAGCAGCTTGGAGAATCAGCCCCAGCATTTT.

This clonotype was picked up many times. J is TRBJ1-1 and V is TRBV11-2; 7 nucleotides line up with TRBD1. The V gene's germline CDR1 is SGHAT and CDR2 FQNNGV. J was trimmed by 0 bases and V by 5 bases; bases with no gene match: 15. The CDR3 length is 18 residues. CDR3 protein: CASSPAPNRGLMNTEAFF. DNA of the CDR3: TGTGCCAGCAGCCCCGCTCCCAACAGGGGATTGATGAACACTGAAGCTTTCTTT.